This T cell receptor (beta chain) was profiled in a study of radiation and T cells in renal cell carcinoma. Time point reported: baseline pretreatment blood. Sample treatment: 15 Gy SBRT to primary tumor, nephrectomy 4 weeks later. TCRdb's copy holds only in-frame clones and misses some; the assay was immunoSEQ multiplex PCR. Of approximately 150,000 clones in the sample, less than 90% are singletons; the top ten hold around a quarter. V lost 3 bases to trimming and J lost 6 bases, with 9 bases between them. The CDR3 spans 12 residues. Germline V CDR1 and CDR2: SGHVS, FQNEAQ. The starting material was blood, obtained from a patient whose treatment included radiotherapy and nephrectomy. The TCR comes from a woman aged 50 to 65 with renal cell carcinoma. This chain uses TRBV7-8 with TRBJ2-7; maybe TRBD1 (5 bases). The CDR3 DNA is TGTGCCAGCAGCTTTCAGGGCTTCGAGCAGTACTTC. Its protein product is CASSFQGFEQYF.